This TCR beta chain is from a study of blood T cell repertoires in COVID-19. Study details: The study drew acute and convalescent COVID-19 samples from the United States, Italy and Spain. The analysed material was cDNA or gDNA that came from T cells, B-cell-depleted T cells, or PBMCs.

This clone occurred once. CDR3 length: 15 residues. After removal of 2 bases from V and 2 bases from J, the junction contained 4 bases not matched to a gene. The germline CDR1 and CDR2 sequences are SGHDN and FVKESK. Original processing methods: Reference gene primer amplification in the assay estimated nucleated cell counts. Repertoires were generated with immunoSEQ multiplex PCR, while TCRdb's copy carries only in-frame clones and drops some. V, J and clone size were drawn from that table, and D and trimming were deduced from the DNA. The table records roughly 200,000 clones, about 80% of them present only once.

The genes are TRBV14 and TRBJ2-7; 9 nucleotides match TRBD2. Sequencing was done on a sample of peripheral blood. This receptor was obtained from a man aged 50 to 59 with active or convalescent COVID-19. CDR3 amino acids: CASSQQAGGPYEQYF. The CDR3 nucleotides are TGTGCCAGCAGCCAACAAGCGGGGGGCCCCTACGAGCAGTACTTC.